The rows below give T cell receptor beta chains drawn from one sample of a study of T cells after posttransplantation cyclophosphamide. Method: immunoSEQ multiplex PCR; TCRdb's copy keeps in-frame clones and lacks some. The sample shows approximately 15,000 clones, approximately 94% of them seen only once. The source material was naive CD4+ T cells sorted from blood. The receptors shown here come from a woman aged 45-59 years in good health and a related stem cell transplant donor. CDR3s include the opening cysteine and the closing phenylalanine or tryptophan. A D gene is named only where the DNA matches it firmly. The size field is filled for only some rows; it gives once, few, many or a size class.

clone size	CDR3 length	V gene	D gene	J gene	CDR3 DNA	CDR3 protein
-	12	TRBV5-4	-	TRBJ1-5	TGTGCCAGCAGCTCGCCAGATCAGCCCCAGCATTTT	CASSSPDQPQHF
-	13	TRBV28	-	TRBJ1-5	TGTGCCAGCAAGGAAAGCGGCAATCAGCCCCAGCATTTT	CASKESGNQPQHF
few	15	TRBV5-4	TRBD1	TRBJ1-4	TGTGCCAGCAGCAGGACAGGGACGGGGAATGAAAAACTGTTTTTT	CASSRTGTGNEKLFF
few	14	TRBV2	-	TRBJ1-5	TGTGCCAGCAGAGGGGGAGGGGGGGACCAGCCCCAGCATTTT	CASRGGGGDQPQHF
-	13	TRBV2	-	TRBJ2-2	TGTGCCAGCATGAAGGAGTCCGCCGGGGAGCTGTTTTTT	CASMKESAGELFF
-	15	TRBV11-2	TRBD2	TRBJ2-7	TGTGCCAGCAGCTTATCAGCGGGAGGGCCCTACGAGCAGTACTTC	CASSLSAGGPYEQYF
-	14	TRBV28	TRBD1	TRBJ2-4	TGTGCCAGCAGTTTGACAGGGGCTGGAAACATTCAGTACTTC	CASSLTGAGNIQYF
-	15	TRBV4-2	-	TRBJ1-1	TGTGCCAGCAGCCAACCTACAGGGCGGAACACTGAAGCTTTCTTT	CASSQPTGRNTEAFF
-	14	TRBV11-1	-	TRBJ1-1	TGTGCCAGCAGCTTAGATGCAGGGAAGACTGAAGCTTTCTTT	CASSLDAGKTEAFF
-	14	TRBV19	-	TRBJ1-5	TGTGCCAGTAGTATGTACCAGGGCCGTCAGCCCCAGCATTTT	CASSMYQGRQPQHF
-	16	TRBV27	TRBD1	TRBJ1-4	TGTGCCAGCAGTTTAAGCCGACAGGGCGGGAATGAAAAACTGTTTTTT	CASSLSRQGGNEKLFF
-	14	TRBV11-2	-	TRBJ1-1	TGTGCCAGCAGCTTACAACCCACCGGCACTGAAGCTTTCTTT	CASSLQPTGTEAFF
-	16	TRBV11-2	TRBD2	TRBJ2-7	TGTGCCAGCAGCCCGGGGGGGCGGCTGGTCCTCTACGAGCAGTACTTC	CASSPGGRLVLYEQYF
-	14	TRBV18	TRBD1	TRBJ1-4	TGTGCCAGCTCACCATCGACAGGGGGTGAAAAACTGTTTTTT	CASSPSTGGEKLFF
-	19	TRBV7-3	TRBD2	TRBJ2-1	TGTGCCAGCAGCCCGAAGAAGGTTATGGCTAGCGGGAGCTACAATGAGCAGTTCTTC	CASSPKKVMASGSYNEQFF
-	15	TRBV19	-	TRBJ1-2	TGTGCCAGTAGTAGAGAGTCACTCGTTAATTATGGCTACACCTTC	CASSRESLVNYGYTF